A selection of T cell receptor beta chains follows, all from one sample in a study of shared clonotypes between healthy human individuals. Repertoires were generated with immunoSEQ multiplex PCR, while TCRdb's copy carries only in-frame clones and drops some. Of 2,500,000 or so clones in the sample, 80% to 95% were seen once. The sequenced material came from naive CD4+ T cells from PBMCs. The receptors come from a man between 18 and 29 years old in good health. Some clones in this sample may be carry-over from other donors' samples. Each CDR3 is given with its conserved first and last residue. A D gene is named only where the DNA matches it firmly. Clone size is shown for a subset of rows, as once, few, many or a class of expanded clone.

d_call,clone_size,v_call,j_call,cdr3_aa,cdr3_nt
TRBD2,.,TRBV5-1,TRBJ2-7,CASSLDASGISYEQYF,TGCGCCAGCAGCTTGGATGCTAGCGGGATATCCTACGAGCAGTACTTC
TRBD1,.,TRBV7-2,TRBJ2-5,CASSRDRGRQTQYF,TGTGCCAGCAGCAGGGACAGGGGAAGACAGACCCAGTACTTC
TRBD1,once,TRBV5-6,TRBJ1-4,CASSFGTANEKLFF,TGTGCCAGCAGCTTCGGGACAGCTAATGAAAAACTGTTTTTT
.,.,TRBV6-6,TRBJ1-1,CASSPGVYTEAFF,TGTGCCAGCAGTCCAGGGGTTTACACTGAAGCTTTCTTT
TRBD1,.,TRBV4-1,TRBJ1-5,CASSQQGADQPQHF,TGCGCCAGCAGCCAACAGGGGGCCGACCAGCCCCAGCATTTT
.,.,TRBV29-1,TRBJ1-1,CSVAWGSTEAFF,TGCAGCGTTGCGTGGGGCAGCACTGAAGCTTTCTTT
.,.,TRBV28,TRBJ2-7,CASSLPTRDEQYF,TGTGCCAGCAGTTTGCCAACGAGAGACGAGCAGTACTTC
.,.,TRBV30,TRBJ1-5,CAWSGEGDYQPQHF,TGTGCCTGGAGCGGGGAGGGGGATTATCAGCCCCAGCATTTT
.,.,TRBV6-1,TRBJ1-1,CASSSPGRSEAFF,TGTGCCAGCAGTTCCCCGGGAAGGTCTGAAGCTTTCTTT
.,.,TRBV5-6,TRBJ1-1,CASSFKALRNTEAFF,TGTGCCAGCAGCTTCAAGGCCCTGAGAAACACTGAAGCTTTCTTT
.,few,TRBV2,TRBJ1-4,CASRTQGTSEKLFF,TGTGCCAGCAGGACGCAGGGAACTAGCGAAAAACTGTTTTTT
.,.,TRBV28,TRBJ2-7,CASSTRTDYEQYF,TGTGCCAGCAGTACCCGGACGGACTACGAGCAGTACTTC
TRBD1,.,TRBV2,TRBJ1-4,CASSGGTGGIREKLFF,TGTGCCAGCAGTGGGGGGACAGGGGGCATTCGGGAAAAACTGTTTTTT
TRBD1,.,TRBV30,TRBJ1-1,CAWSVSRTGKRIKAEAFF,TGTGCCTGGAGTGTTTCGAGGACAGGGAAAAGAATCAAAGCTGAAGCTTTCTTT
.,.,TRBV10-3,TRBJ2-3,CAISEGGSDTQYF,TGTGCCATCAGTGAGGGGGGATCAGATACGCAGTATTTT
.,.,TRBV7-3,TRBJ2-7,CASSLNGAPQYF,TGTGCCAGCAGCTTGAATGGCGCTCCGCAGTACTTC
TRBD1,.,TRBV9,TRBJ2-7,CASSARGTGAYEQYF,TGTGCCAGCAGCGCCCGGGGGACAGGGGCCTACGAGCAGTACTTC
TRBD1,.,TRBV11-2,TRBJ1-1,CASSFRWTGLNTEAFF,TGTGCCAGCAGCTTTCGATGGACAGGCTTGAACACTGAAGCTTTCTTT
.,.,TRBV7-9,TRBJ1-4,CASSAGATNEKLFF,TGTGCCAGCAGCGCTGGTGCAACTAATGAAAAACTGTTTTTT
TRBD1,.,TRBV6-6,TRBJ2-3,CAVRTGELRDTQYF,TGTGCCGTCCGGACAGGGGAACTTAGAGATACGCAGTATTTT
TRBD1,.,TRBV27,TRBJ1-1,CASSTPFGQGGTEAFF,TGTGCCAGCAGTACCCCGTTTGGACAGGGGGGCACTGAAGCTTTCTTT
TRBD2,.,TRBV5-6,TRBJ2-5,CASSLPREGRETQYF,TGTGCCAGCAGCTTGCCGCGGGAGGGCCGGGAGACCCAGTACTTC
TRBD1,.,TRBV28,TRBJ1-4,CASNPPGQNEKLFF,TGTGCCAGCAACCCCCCGGGACAGAATGAAAAACTGTTTTTT
.,.,TRBV6-1,TRBJ2-4,CASSESPGKNIQYF,TGTGCCAGCAGTGAATCCCCGGGCAAAAACATTCAGTACTTC
TRBD2,.,TRBV27,TRBJ2-7,CASSLSRGSFYEQYF,TGTGCCAGCAGTTTATCGCGCGGGAGTTTCTACGAGCAGTACTTC
TRBD1,once,TRBV19,TRBJ1-5,CASSSPWWDRENQPQHF,TGTGCCAGTAGTTCCCCTTGGTGGGACAGGGAGAATCAGCCCCAGCATTTT
TRBD1,.,TRBV30,TRBJ2-1,CAWSVSGQGAYNEQFF,TGTGCCTGGAGTGTGTCGGGACAGGGTGCCTACAATGAGCAGTTCTTC
TRBD1,.,TRBV30,TRBJ1-6,CAGKGQGINSPLHF,TGTGCCGGGAAGGGACAGGGGATAAATTCACCCCTCCACTTT
TRBD2,.,TRBV4-3,TRBJ2-5,CASSQDVGGFAPPFQETQYF,TGCGCCAGCAGCCAGGATGTGGGGGGGTTTGCCCCCCCCTTCCAAGAGACCCAGTACTTC
TRBD2,.,TRBV7-3,TRBJ2-1,CASSSKGSGSGEQFF,TGTGCCAGCAGCTCCAAAGGTAGCGGGAGCGGTGAGCAGTTCTTC
.,.,TRBV7-8,TRBJ2-7,CASSLVGDEQYF,TGTGCCAGCAGCCTAGTCGGTGACGAGCAGTACTTC
TRBD1,.,TRBV14,TRBJ2-7,CASSRGTAFRTYEQYF,TGTGCCAGCAGCCGTGGGACAGCCTTCAGAACCTACGAGCAGTACTTC
.,.,TRBV18,TRBJ2-5,CASSPPSGGEETQYF,TGTGCCAGCTCACCACCTTCTGGCGGAGAAGAGACCCAGTACTTC
.,.,TRBV29-1,TRBJ2-7,CSVRKSFSYEQYF,TGCAGCGTTCGTAAGTCGTTCTCCTACGAGCAGTACTTC
.,.,TRBV21-1,TRBJ2-7,CVFSEHEQYF,TGTGTCTTCAGTGAGCACGAGCAGTACTTC
TRBD1,.,TRBV19,TRBJ2-7,CASSLDKWDRGRGQYF,TGTGCCAGTAGCTTGGATAAATGGGACAGGGGGCGCGGGCAGTACTTC
.,.,TRBV4-3,TRBJ2-1,CASSQDWAGGNEQFF,TGCGCCAGCAGCCAAGATTGGGCAGGGGGGAATGAGCAGTTCTTC
.,.,TRBV21-1,TRBJ2-2,CAGTSGGGTAGELFF,TGTGCCGGAACGTCCGGTGGCGGGACAGCCGGGGAGCTGTTTTTT
TRBD2,.,TRBV6-4,TRBJ2-7,CASSVIAGDEQYF,TGTGCCAGCAGTGTAATAGCGGGAGACGAGCAGTACTTC
.,.,TRBV4-2,TRBJ1-2,CASSQAGPSRYGYTF,TGTGCCAGCAGCCAAGCGGGGCCTTCCCGCTATGGCTACACCTTC
TRBD2,.,TRBV19,TRBJ2-7,CASSTSGPSYEQYF,TGTGCCAGTAGTACTAGCGGACCATCCTACGAGCAGTACTTC
TRBD2,.,TRBV25-1,TRBJ2-5,CASSELAVQETQYF,TGTGCCAGCAGTGAACTAGCGGTCCAAGAGACCCAGTACTTC
.,.,TRBV5-6,TRBJ1-2,CASSYRVQRYGYTF,TGTGCCAGCAGCTACCGGGTCCAGCGGTATGGCTACACCTTC
.,.,TRBV6-1,TRBJ1-3,CASSAAGSSGNTIYF,TGTGCCAGCAGTGCCGCCGGTTCCTCTGGAAACACCATATATTTT
.,.,TRBV5-1,TRBJ2-1,CASSLSGTGIYGSYNEQFF,TGCGCCAGCAGCTTGTCCGGGACGGGGATTTATGGCTCCTACAATGAGCAGTTCTTC